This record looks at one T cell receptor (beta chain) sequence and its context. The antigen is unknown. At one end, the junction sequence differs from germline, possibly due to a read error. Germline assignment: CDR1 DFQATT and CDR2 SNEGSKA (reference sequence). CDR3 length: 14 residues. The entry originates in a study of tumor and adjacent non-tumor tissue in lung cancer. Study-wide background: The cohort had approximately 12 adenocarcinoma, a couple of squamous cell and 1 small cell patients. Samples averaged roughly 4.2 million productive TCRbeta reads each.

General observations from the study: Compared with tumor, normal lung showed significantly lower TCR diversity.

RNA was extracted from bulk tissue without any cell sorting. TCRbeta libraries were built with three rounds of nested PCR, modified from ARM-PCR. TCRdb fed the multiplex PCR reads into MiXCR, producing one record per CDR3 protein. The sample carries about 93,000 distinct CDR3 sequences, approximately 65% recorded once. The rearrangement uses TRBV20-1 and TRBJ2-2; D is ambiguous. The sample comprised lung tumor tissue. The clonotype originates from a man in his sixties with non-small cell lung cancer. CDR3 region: CIAQIGPNTVELFF. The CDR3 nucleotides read TGCATTGCACAAATCGGGCCCAACACCGTGGAGCTGTTTTTT.